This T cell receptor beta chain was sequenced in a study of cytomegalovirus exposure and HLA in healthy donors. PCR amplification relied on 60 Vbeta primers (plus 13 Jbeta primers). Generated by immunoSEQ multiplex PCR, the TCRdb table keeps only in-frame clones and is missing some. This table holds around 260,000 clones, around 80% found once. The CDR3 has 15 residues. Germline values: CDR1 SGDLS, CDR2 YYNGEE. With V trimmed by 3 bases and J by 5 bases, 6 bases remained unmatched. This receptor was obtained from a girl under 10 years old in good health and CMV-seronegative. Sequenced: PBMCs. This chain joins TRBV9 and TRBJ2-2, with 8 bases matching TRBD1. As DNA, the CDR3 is TGTGCCAGCAGCGCGACAGGGGATGGGACCGGGGAGCTGTTTTTT. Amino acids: CASSATGDGTGELFF.